This passage covers 31 T cell receptor beta chains from one sample sequenced in a study of blood T cell repertoires in COVID-19. Repertoires were generated with immunoSEQ multiplex PCR, while TCRdb's copy carries only in-frame clones and drops some. Counted here are fewer than 150,000 clones, under 90% occurring once; the ten biggest clones make up 8% to 10%. The sample taken for sequencing was peripheral blood. The receptors were sampled from a woman of 80 years or more in a cohort sampled during active or convalescent COVID-19.

The rearrangement joins TRBV5-1 to TRBJ1-2; 12 bases match TRBD1. CDR3 length: 15 amino acids. The V and J ends lost 0 bases and 7 bases, in that order; junction bases with no gene match: 4. Germline V gives CDR1 SGHRS, CDR2 YFSETQ. This CDR3 is CASSLAGTGGLGYTF. The CDR3 DNA is TGCGCCAGCAGCTTGGCCGGGACAGGGGGCCTTGGCTACACCTTC. The variable domain in full, with the rest retrieved from reference TRBV5-1 and TRBJ1-2, is KAGVTQTPRYLIKTRGQQVTLSCSPISGHRSVSWYQQTPGQGLQFLFEYFSETQRNKGNFPGRFSGRQFSNSRSEMNVSTLELGDSALYLCASSLAGTGGLGYTFGSGTRLTVV.

The rearrangement uses TRBV5-1 and TRBJ2-5; weak D call: TRBD2 (5 bases). The CDR3 totals 16 residues. V lost 0 bases to trimming and J lost 2 bases, with 14 bases between them. Germline values: CDR1 SGHRS, CDR2 YFSETQ. CDR3 amino acids: CASSLGPGGGQETQYF. In DNA form, the CDR3 reads TGCGCCAGCAGCTTGGGACCGGGCGGCGGGCAAGAGACCCAGTACTTC. Filled out from reference TRBV5-1 and TRBJ2-5, the complete variable domain reads KAGVTQTPRYLIKTRGQQVTLSCSPISGHRSVSWYQQTPGQGLQFLFEYFSETQRNKGNFPGRFSGRQFSNSRSEMNVSTLELGDSALYLCASSLGPGGGQETQYFGPGTRLLVL.

The V gene is TRBV4-3, the J gene TRBJ1-3; D might be TRBD1 (5 bases). The CDR3 length is 17 residues. Trimming removed 1 base at V and 0 bases at J, with 13 bases between. Germline values: CDR1 LGHNA, CDR2 YSLEER. In DNA, the CDR3 is TGCGCCAGCAGCCAAGTTAAACAGGCATACTCTGGAAACACCATATATTTT. It yields the protein CASSQVKQAYSGNTIYF.

V and J are TRBV5-5 and TRBJ2-6; 7 bases agree with TRBD1. J gave up 0 bases and V 5 bases, and 2 bases lay outside the gene matches. There are 15 residues in the CDR3. Germline V gene data show CDR1 as SGHKS and CDR2 as YYEKEE (reference sequence). The CDR3 is CASSPGGSGANVLTF. DNA for the CDR3: TGTGCCAGCAGTCCAGGGGGCTCTGGGGCCAACGTCCTGACTTTC.

The CDR3 protein is CASSLRGNRVVEQFF. The CDR3, as DNA: TGTGCCAGCAGCTTAAGAGGGAACAGGGTGGTTGAGCAGTTCTTC. The chain recombines TRBV7-6 with TRBJ2-1, with a possible D match to TRBD1 (6 bases). Per germline, CDR1 SGHVS and CDR2 FNYEAQ. This CDR3 contains 15 residues. Trimming left V 2 bases short and J 9 bases short, with 17 bases between.

In nucleotides, the CDR3 is TGTGCCAGCAGCTTTCCCGGGGTCATGTACAATGAGCAGTTCTTC. It encodes CASSFPGVMYNEQFF. The V call is TRBV7-9, the J call TRBJ2-1; maybe TRBD2 (5 bases). The CDR3 loop spans 15 amino acids. V was trimmed by 3 bases and J by 4 bases, leaving 13 bases between them. Germline V gene data show CDR1 as SEHNR and CDR2 as FQNEAQ (reference sequence).

V gene TRBV5-1 combines with J gene TRBJ2-2; 14 nucleotides match TRBD2. The germline gives CDR1 SGHRS, CDR2 YFSETQ. The junction had 10 bases not matched to a gene; V was cut back by 3 bases and J by 3 bases. The CDR3 is made up of 19 amino acids. For the CDR3, the DNA is TGCGCCAGCAGCTCGCTACCGACTAGCGGGGGGGCAGACACCGGGGAGCTGTTTTTT. It specifies CASSSLPTSGGADTGELFF.

This chain connects TRBV6-5 to TRBJ1-4, with 11 bases aligning to TRBD1. Germline V gene sequence: CDR1 MNHEY, CDR2 SVGAGI. Trimming took 4 bases from V and 8 from J; bases not matched to a gene: 3. The CDR3 totals 14 residues. The DNA for the CDR3 is TGTGCCAGCAGTTGGACAGGGGGCGGGGAAAAACTGTTTTTT. It yields the protein CASSWTGGGEKLFF.

As concerns this clone: The sample holds other DNA sequences that translate to the same CDR3. The CDR3 region is CASRGQNNSPLHF. Written as DNA, the CDR3 is TGTGCCAGTAGGGGACAGAATAATTCACCCCTCCACTTT. The chain combines TRBV7-6 with TRBJ1-6; 7 bases fit TRBD1. CDR1 and CDR2 (germline): SGHVS, FNYEAQ. V dropped 9 bases and J dropped 5; count of bases not matched to a gene: 4. The CDR3 spans 13 residues.

The J gene is TRBJ2-3, the V gene TRBV28; 9 nucleotides line up with TRBD2. After removal of 4 bases from V and 4 bases from J, the junction contained 6 bases not matched to a gene. The germline CDR1 and CDR2 sequences are MDHEN and SYDVKM. The CDR3 totals 15 residues. The CDR3 DNA reads TGTGCCAGCAGTTGGTTAGCGGGGGATGCAGATACGCAGTATTTT. Protein sequence: CASSWLAGDADTQYF. Based on the CDR3 plus reference TRBV28 and TRBJ2-3, the full variable domain is DVKVTQSSRYLVKRTGEKVFLECVQDMDHENMFWYRQDPGLGLRLIYFSYDVKMKEKGDIPEGYSVSREKKERFSLILESASTNQTSMYLCASSWLAGDADTQYFGPGTRLTVL.

V is TRBV7-6 and J is TRBJ2-5, with TRBD2 matching 13 bases. Germline values: CDR1 SGHVS, CDR2 FNYEAQ. The junction had 9 bases not matched to a gene; V was cut back by 0 bases and J by 2 bases. The CDR3 loop spans 19 amino acids. The CDR3 bases are TGTGCCAGCAGCTTAGCTCCGGGACTAGCGGGGACTTCACAAGAGACCCAGTACTTC. Its protein product is CASSLAPGLAGTSQETQYF.

The chain combines TRBV7-8 with TRBJ1-2, with 11 bases identical to TRBD1. The germline V gene has CDR1 SGHVS and CDR2 FQNEAQ. The trim removed 1 base at V and 7 bases at J, leaving 5 bases unmatched. The CDR3 runs 15 residues. The chain's CDR3 is CASSLGTGGVGGYTF. The DNA of the CDR3 is TGTGCCAGCAGCTTAGGGACAGGGGGCGTCGGTGGCTACACCTTC.

The gene calls are TRBV4-3 and TRBJ2-3; 9 bases match TRBD1. The germline V gene has CDR1 LGHNA and CDR2 YSLEER. V shed 1 base and J 0 bases; nucleotides not matched to a gene: 5. The CDR3 has 17 amino acids. The CDR3 sequence is CASSQATGTGSTDTQYF. The CDR3 DNA follows: TGCGCCAGCAGCCAAGCAACCGGGACAGGGAGCACAGATACGCAGTATTTT.

V gene TRBV4-1 combines with J gene TRBJ1-1; 8 bases match TRBD1. Germline assignment: CDR1 MGHRA and CDR2 YSYEKL. V lost 2 bases to trimming and J lost 0 bases; unmatched junction nucleotides: 5. There are 16 residues in the CDR3. CDR3 DNA: TGCGCCAGCAGCCAACCCCAGGGGGCGATGAACACTGAAGCTTTCTTT. Its translation: CASSQPQGAMNTEAFF.

The chain carries TRBV18 and TRBJ2-5; no firm D call. Trimming removed 2 bases from V and 2 bases from J, with 6 bases in between. Germline CDR1 reads KGHSH; CDR2 reads LQKENI. CDR3 length: 13 residues. In DNA form, the CDR3 reads TGTGCCAGCTCACCATCCTTACAAGAGACCCAGTACTTC. As protein: CASSPSLQETQYF.

The chain carries TRBV24-1 and TRBJ2-5; TRBD1 might be the D (6 bases). The CDR3 is made up of 15 amino acids. The germline V and J ends were trimmed by 4 bases and 2 bases, with 13 bases remaining between them. Per the germline V gene, CDR1 is KGHDR and CDR2 is SFDVKD. CDR3 amino acids: CATSDPRGTQETQYF. The CDR3 nucleotides are TGTGCCACCAGTGACCCTCGTGGGACACAAGAGACCCAGTACTTC.

This chain links TRBV5-4 with TRBJ2-5; TRBD1 is a possible D gene (5 bases). V lost 4 bases to trimming and J lost 5 bases, with 15 bases between them. The CDR3 spans 14 residues. Germline CDR1 reads SGHNT; CDR2 reads YYREEE (reference sequence). The CDR3 nucleotides read TGTGCCAGCAGCCACCCAGGGTTAATGGAGACCCAGTACTTC. Its protein is CASSHPGLMETQYF.

The DNA of the CDR3 is TGTGCCAGCAGCCAGAGGGTGTCTGGGGCCAACGTCCTGACTTTC. Protein product: CASSQRVSGANVLTF. The chain combines TRBV3-1 (or the pseudogene TRBV3-2) with TRBJ2-6; D is possibly TRBD2 (5 bases). Trimming cost V 3 bases and J 1 base, with 7 bases left between them. CDR3 length: 15 amino acids. In germline, CDR1 is LGHDT, CDR2 YNNKEL (reference sequence).

The chain joins TRBV27 to TRBJ1-1, with TRBD1 identical over 8 bases. Germline V lookup: CDR1 MNHEY, CDR2 SMNVEV (reference sequence). V lost 2 bases to trimming and J lost 1 base; unmatched junction nucleotides: 6. The CDR3 covers 16 residues. This CDR3 reads CASSLGTGYANTEAFF. The CDR3 DNA reads TGTGCCAGCAGTTTAGGGACAGGCTACGCGAACACTGAAGCTTTCTTT.

The chain carries TRBV30 and TRBJ2-7, with TRBD1 identical over 9 bases. This CDR3 comprises 11 residues. Germline values: CDR1 GTSNPN, CDR2 SVGIG (reference sequence). J gave up 6 bases and V 4 bases, and 1 base lay outside the gene matches. The CDR3 nucleotides are TGTGCCTGGACGACAGGGGGCGAGCAGTACTTC. This gives the protein CAWTTGGEQYF.

The chain joins TRBV9 to TRBJ1-6; the match to TRBD1 covers 9 bases. J gave up 10 bases and V 0 bases, and 5 bases lay outside the gene matches. Germline CDR1 and CDR2: SGDLS and YYNGEE. This CDR3 has 15 amino acids. The CDR3 DNA sequence: TGTGCCAGCAGCGTAGCCGGGACAGGGTACTCACCCCTCCACTTT. It yields the protein CASSVAGTGYSPLHF.

The chain carries TRBV15 and TRBJ1-2, with D unresolved. Germline V gives CDR1 LNHNV, CDR2 YYDKDF (reference sequence). This CDR3 contains 15 residues. V lost 4 bases and J lost 8, with 20 bases in between. The CDR3 region has the DNA TGTGCCACCAGCACTTACCCGCCGGGGTGGCGGGGCTACACCTTC. Amino acids: CATSTYPPGWRGYTF.

DNA of the CDR3: TGTGCCAGCTCACCTGGCTTACAGATTGGAAACACCATATATTTT. It yields the protein CASSPGLQIGNTIYF. The V and J genes are TRBV18 and TRBJ1-3; D remains unclear. This CDR3 contains 15 residues. Germline CDR1 reads KGHSH; CDR2 reads LQKENI. Trimming took 3 bases from V and 3 from J, leaving 12 bases between them.

The chain recombines TRBV7-2 with TRBJ2-3; 7 nucleotides match TRBD1. This CDR3 has 15 amino acids. From germline, CDR1 is SGHTA and CDR2 FQGNSA. Losses at the gene ends were 5 bases for V and 2 bases for J; bases not matched to a gene: 7. CDR3 amino acids: CASSLQGTYTDTQYF. CDR3 sequence (DNA): TGTGCCAGCAGCCTACAGGGGACCTACACAGATACGCAGTATTTT.

The chain joins TRBV19 to TRBJ1-1; the D gene is possibly TRBD1 (6 bases). The germline CDR1 and CDR2 sequences are LNHDA and SQIVND (reference sequence). CDR3 length: 13 amino acids. V was shortened by 6 bases and J by 2 bases, with 10 bases between the two germline ends. DNA of the CDR3: TGTGCCAGTAGAAGGACAGCAAACACTGAAGCTTTCTTT. This translates into CASRRTANTEAFF. Full variable domain (outside the CDR3, taken from reference TRBV19 and TRBJ1-1): DGGITQSPKYLFRKEGQNVTLSCEQNLNHDAMYWYRQDPGQGLRLIYYSQIVNDFQKGDIAEGYSVSREKKESFPLTVTSAQKNPTAFYLCASRRTANTEAFFGQGTRLTVV.

The chain combines TRBV7-3 with TRBJ2-3, with TRBD2 as a possible D gene (6 bases). CDR3 length: 13 amino acids. V lost 8 bases and J 3 bases, leaving 12 bases between the germline ends. Germline V gene data show CDR1 as SGHTA and CDR2 as FQGTGA. DNA of the CDR3: TGTGCCAGCGGAGGGTTGGGGACAGATACGCAGTATTTT. It encodes CASGGLGTDTQYF.

The chain couples TRBV7-2 to TRBJ1-1; no clear D. With 3 bases removed from V and 3 bases from J, the gap between germline ends came to 8 bases. CDR3 length: 13 residues. Germline loops: CDR1 SGHTA, CDR2 FQGNSA. DNA of the CDR3: TGTGCCAGCAGCTTCGGGGTCCACACTGAAGCTTTCTTT. Translating gives CASSFGVHTEAFF.

The chain couples TRBV6-5 to TRBJ1-3; 7 bases fit TRBD1. The CDR3 totals 15 residues. V lost 2 bases and J lost 1; bases outside the gene matches: 2. Germline-derived CDR1 and CDR2 are MNHEY and SVGAGI. CDR3 residues: CASSYLTGSGNTIYF. In DNA form, the CDR3 reads TGTGCCAGCAGTTACCTGACAGGGTCTGGAAACACCATATATTTT.

The rearrangement links TRBV3-1 (or the pseudogene TRBV3-2) to TRBJ2-1, with 10 bases identical to TRBD2. V lost 7 bases and J lost 5; bases outside the gene matches: 5. The germline CDR1 and CDR2 sequences are LGHDT and YNNKEL (reference sequence). This CDR3 has 14 amino acids. The CDR3: CASTIAGGHNEQFF. DNA of the CDR3: TGTGCCAGCACCATAGCGGGGGGTCACAATGAGCAGTTCTTC.

In this sample, this clone turned up a few times. The rearrangement uses TRBV30 and TRBJ1-6; 8 positions match TRBD1. Trimming took 3 bases from V and 12 from J; bases not matched to a gene: 10. This CDR3 is built from 14 residues. The germline V gene encodes CDR1 GTSNPN and CDR2 SVGIG (reference sequence). In DNA, the CDR3 is TGTGCCTGGAGGGGGACAGGCAATCTGTTACCCCTCCACTTT. It translates to CAWRGTGNLLPLHF.

The V gene is TRBV5-8, the J gene TRBJ1-5; D remains unclear. This CDR3 region has 13 residues. Germline V gene data show CDR1 as SGHTS and CDR2 as YDEGEE. The V gene lost 1 base and the J gene lost 6 bases, with 8 bases spanning the gap. This CDR3 reads CASSLQPSQPQHF. The CDR3 bases are TGTGCCAGCAGCTTGCAGCCTAGTCAGCCCCAGCATTTT.